This TCR beta chain was identified during a study of blood T cells in healthy people across ages. Only a few counts were recorded for this clonotype. Its antigen is unknown. Points from the study as a whole: From one million sequenced T cells, diversity estimates were lower bounds. It was not known whether donors were CMV positive (a possible confounder of expanded clonotype changes).

The total RNA that was extracted per sample amounted to at least 5.5 micrograms. The CDR3 is 15 residues long. Trimming pared 8 bases from V and 0 bases from J, leaving 14 bases between. Germline assignment: CDR1 MNHEY and CDR2 SVGAGI. The authors ran a second PCR of roughly 6 to 12 cycles using a sample-barcoded 5' primer and a J-beta primer mix. MiXCR, applied by TCRdb to the 5' RACE reads, yields one record per CDR3 protein. Of approximately 680,000 distinct CDR3 sequences in the sample, roughly 32% were seen once. Sequenced input: blood. The sequence came from a woman older than 75 in good health. This chain links TRBV6-5 with TRBJ1-3; D might be TRBD1 (5 bases). CDR3 sequence reads: CASGRDGLSGNTIYF. CDR3 DNA: TGTGCCAGCGGAAGGGACGGCCTCTCTGGAAACACCATATATTTT.